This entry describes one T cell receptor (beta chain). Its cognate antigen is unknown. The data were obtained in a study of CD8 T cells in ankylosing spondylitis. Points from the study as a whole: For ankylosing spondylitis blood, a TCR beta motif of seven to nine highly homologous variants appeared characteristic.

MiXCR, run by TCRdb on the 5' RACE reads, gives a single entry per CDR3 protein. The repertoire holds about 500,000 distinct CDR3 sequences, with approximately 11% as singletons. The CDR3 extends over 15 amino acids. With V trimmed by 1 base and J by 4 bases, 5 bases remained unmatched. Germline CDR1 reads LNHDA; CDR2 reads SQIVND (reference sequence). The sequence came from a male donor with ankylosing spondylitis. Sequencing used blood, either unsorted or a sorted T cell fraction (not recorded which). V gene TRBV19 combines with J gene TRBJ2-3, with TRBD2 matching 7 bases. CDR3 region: CASSIVGGNSDTQYF. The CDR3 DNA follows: TGTGCCAGTAGTATAGTCGGGGGGAACTCAGATACGCAGTATTTT.